This note documents a single T cell receptor (beta chain) sequence. Assay: immunoSEQ multiplex PCR; the TCRdb copy retains only in-frame clones and omits some. Of about 490,000 clones in the sample, roughly 80% are singletons; the top ten hold roughly 13%. The sample originates from a study of shared clonotypes between healthy human individuals. The source material was PBMCs. The sequence derives from a woman in her 40s in good health. Some clones in this sample may be carry-over from other donors' samples.

The CDR3 is CASRGSGRAENNEQFF. The CDR3 DNA follows: TGTGCCAGCAGGGGTAGCGGGAGGGCCGAGAACAATGAGCAGTTCTTC. This chain uses TRBV2 with TRBJ2-1; TRBD2 matches at 11 bases. This CDR3 is 16 amino acids long. J lost 5 bases, V lost 6 bases, and 9 bases had no gene match. Germline V gives CDR1 SNHLY, CDR2 FYNNEI.